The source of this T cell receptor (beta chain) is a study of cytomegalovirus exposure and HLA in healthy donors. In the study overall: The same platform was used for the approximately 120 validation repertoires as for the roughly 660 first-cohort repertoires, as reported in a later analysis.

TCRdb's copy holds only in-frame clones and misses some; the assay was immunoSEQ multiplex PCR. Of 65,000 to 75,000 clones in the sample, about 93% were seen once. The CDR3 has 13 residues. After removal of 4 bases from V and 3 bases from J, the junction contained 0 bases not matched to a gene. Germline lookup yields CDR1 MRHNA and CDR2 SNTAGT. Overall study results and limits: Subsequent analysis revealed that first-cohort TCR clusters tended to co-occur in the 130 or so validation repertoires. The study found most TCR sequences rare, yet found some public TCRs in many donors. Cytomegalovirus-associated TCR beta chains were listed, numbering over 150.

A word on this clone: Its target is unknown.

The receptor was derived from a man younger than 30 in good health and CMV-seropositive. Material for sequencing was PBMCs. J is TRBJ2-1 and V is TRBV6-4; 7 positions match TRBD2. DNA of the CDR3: TGTGCCAGCAGTGGGACTAGCTACAATGAGCAGTTCTTC. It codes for CASSGTSYNEQFF.